This paragraph covers one T cell receptor beta chain sequence. This sample was included in a study of blood T cell repertoires in COVID-19. Study in general: Sites across the United States, Italy and Spain contributed samples from acute and convalescent COVID-19. Sources were T cells, B-cell-depleted T cells, or PBMCs; the material itself was cDNA or gDNA.

The table came from immunoSEQ multiplex PCR; TCRdb's copy has only in-frame clones and leaves some out. The table lists approximately 70,000 clones, 70% to 90% of them singletons. The V gene's germline CDR1 is SGHVS and CDR2 FNYEAQ. This CDR3 has 13 amino acids. V gave up 1 base and J gave up 6 bases, with 7 bases separating them. This sequence was found in a woman aged 50 to 60 with COVID-19, enrolled during active disease. Sample: peripheral blood. The chain uses TRBV7-6 and TRBJ2-1; tentative D call: TRBD1 (5 bases). This CDR3 is CASSLGGPNEQFF. For the CDR3, the DNA is TGTGCCAGCAGCTTAGGGGGCCCCAATGAGCAGTTCTTC.